The clone carrying this T cell receptor (beta chain) was observed a few times. A second PCR, run for about 6 to 11 cycles, used a sample-barcoded 5' primer plus a J-beta primer mix. TCRdb reanalysed the 5' RACE reads using MiXCR and keeps one entry per CDR3 protein. The sample shows 1.8 million or so distinct CDR3 sequences, about 39% of them seen only once. This sample was taken from a study of blood T cells in healthy people across ages. Germline CDR1 SGHTA, CDR2 FQGNSA. The V segment lost 3 bases and the J segment 0 bases; nucleotides outside the gene matches: 6. CDR3 length: 16 residues. Donors ranged from roughly 6 to 90 years old and were healthy Caucasians in Russia. The authors isolated at least 6.5 million PBMCs per sample.

Sequenced sample: blood. This TCR derives from a human donor in good health. This sequence joins TRBV7-2 and TRBJ2-3; 7 bases fit TRBD2. The CDR3 here is CASSFVGGLSTDTQYF. The CDR3 region has the DNA TGTGCCAGCAGCTTTGTGGGGGGACTAAGCACAGATACGCAGTATTTT.